This TCR beta chain was retrieved from a study of cytomegalovirus exposure and HLA in healthy donors. Both 60 Vbeta primers and 13 Jbeta primers went into the PCR. Measured with immunoSEQ multiplex PCR; TCRdb has only the in-frame clones, and not every one. The sample holds roughly 190,000 clones, roughly a tenth seen once. V lost 4 bases and J lost 6, with 16 bases in between. Germline V gives CDR1 GTSNPN, CDR2 SVGIG (reference sequence). The CDR3 totals 13 residues. Concerning this clone: Other DNA sequences in the sample encode the same CDR3.

The sequence derives from a woman in her 30s in good health and CMV-seropositive. The sample consisted of PBMCs. The rearrangement joins TRBV30 to TRBJ2-7; maybe TRBD2 (6 bases). The CDR3 loop is CAWTRGGRLEQYF. Here the CDR3 DNA reads TGTGCCTGGACACGTGGAGGGAGGCTCGAGCAGTACTTC. The variable domain in full, completed from reference TRBV30 and TRBJ2-7, reads SQTIHQWPATLVQPVGSPLSLECTVEGTSNPNLYWYRQAAGRGLQLLFYSVGIGQISSEVPQNLSASRPQDRQFILSSKKLLLSDSGFYLCAWTRGGRLEQYFGPGTRLTVT.